This T cell receptor beta chain was identified during a study of lymphopenia after photon versus proton radiotherapy (dated by TCRdb to about 2019). At the level of the whole study: In patients with gastrointestinal tumors who developed high-grade lymphopenia, the study compared the immunological effects of photon radiation therapy with those of proton radiation therapy. The cohort included more than 15 patients with gastrointestinal tumors who developed lymphopenia after receiving either photon or proton therapy. The goal of the study was to characterize the differences between the two radiation modalities in how they affect the immune system.

The paper as a whole reports these results and caveats: Once the lymphocyte count had reached its nadir, the repertoires of photon-treated patients showed oligoclonal expansion, particularly of CD8+ Temra cells, and this expansion drove the decline in diversity. Across the cohort, among patients who died, a greater drop in TCR diversity after the nadir was inversely correlated with overall survival time. During treatment, patients who received proton therapy stayed relatively stable, whereas patients who received photon therapy lost naive T cells and TCR diversity and gained effector/memory populations. The survival association was assessed only in patients who died, and better survival with proton therapy was presented by the authors as a possibility rather than a demonstrated result.

The library was produced with the immunoSEQ multiplex PCR assay. Deep sequencing of rearranged TCR beta loci, alongside multiparametric flow cytometry, was used to profile T cell repertoires. Held by TCRdb, this immuneACCESS table contains in-frame sequences only and omits some clones. Under half of the omission traces to an unresolved V gene where checked; the cause of the rest is unknown. The sample data list 25,000 to 35,000 clones, and 75% to 90% of these were observed just once. Less than 8.5% of the sample is taken by the ten largest. As regards this clone: Which antigen it targets is not known. One junction end disagrees with the germline gene, perhaps due to a read error. Other nucleotide sequences in the sample specify the same CDR3.

Reading from cysteine to phenylalanine, the CDR3 counts 14 amino acids. The sequence is cut down to CDR3 DNA, 42 bases in frame from base 1. CDR1 and CDR2 are read off the germline V gene (reference sequence) as SEHNR and FQNEAQ. Sequenced material: peripheral blood, taken from a patient treated with proton-based radiotherapy. The sequence came from a woman in her 70s with pancreatic cancer. Some clones in this sample may be carry-over from other donors' samples. Recombination joined TRBV7-9 with TRBJ1-1; a weak D assignment points to TRBD1 (5 bases agree). At the DNA level, the sequence is TGCGCCAGCAGCTTAGAGGCAGGGCTCACTGAAGCTTTCTTT. Its product reads: CASSLEAGLTEAFF.